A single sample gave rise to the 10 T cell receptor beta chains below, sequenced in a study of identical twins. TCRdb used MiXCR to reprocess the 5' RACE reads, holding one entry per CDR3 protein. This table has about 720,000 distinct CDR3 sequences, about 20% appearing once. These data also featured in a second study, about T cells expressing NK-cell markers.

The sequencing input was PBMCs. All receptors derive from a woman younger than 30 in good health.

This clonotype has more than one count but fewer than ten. This CDR3 is CASSQDSRGTEAFF. CDR3 DNA: TGCGCCAGCAGCCAAGACAGCCGGGGGACTGAAGCTTTCTTT. V usage is TRBV4-3 and J usage is TRBJ1-1; tentative D call: TRBD1 (5 bases). CDR1 LGHNA and CDR2 YSLEER come from the germline V gene. Trimming left V 0 bases short and J 5 bases short, with 10 bases between. The CDR3 is made up of 14 amino acids.

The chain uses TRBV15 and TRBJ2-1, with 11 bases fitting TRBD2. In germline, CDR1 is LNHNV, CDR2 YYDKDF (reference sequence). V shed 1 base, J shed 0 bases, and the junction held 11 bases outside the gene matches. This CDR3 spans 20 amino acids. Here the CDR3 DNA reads TGTGCCACCAGCAGAGGATCACTAGCGGGAGTAGGGGGCTCCTACAATGAGCAGTTCTTC. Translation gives CATSRGSLAGVGGSYNEQFF.

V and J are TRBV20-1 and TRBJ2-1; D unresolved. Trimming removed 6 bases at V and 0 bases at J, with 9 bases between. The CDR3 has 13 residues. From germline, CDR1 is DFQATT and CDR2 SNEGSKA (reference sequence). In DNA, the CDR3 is TGCAGTGCCGATAGTGACTCCTACAATGAGCAGTTCTTC. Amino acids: CSADSDSYNEQFF.

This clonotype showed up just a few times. CDR3 loop: CASSLSRTGPRTEAFF. CDR3 nucleotides: TGTGCCAGCAGTTTAAGTCGGACAGGGCCACGCACTGAAGCTTTCTTT. V is TRBV12-3 or TRBV12-4 and J is TRBJ1-1, with 8 bases fitting TRBD1. The CDR3 extends over 16 amino acids. V shed 2 bases, J shed 4 bases, and the junction held 9 bases outside the gene matches.

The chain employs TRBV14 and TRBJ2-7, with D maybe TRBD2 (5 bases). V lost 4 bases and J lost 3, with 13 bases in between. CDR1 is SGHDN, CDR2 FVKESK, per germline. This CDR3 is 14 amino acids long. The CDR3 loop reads CASSRVADFYEQYF. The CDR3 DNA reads TGTGCCAGCAGCCGGGTGGCGGACTTCTACGAGCAGTACTTC.

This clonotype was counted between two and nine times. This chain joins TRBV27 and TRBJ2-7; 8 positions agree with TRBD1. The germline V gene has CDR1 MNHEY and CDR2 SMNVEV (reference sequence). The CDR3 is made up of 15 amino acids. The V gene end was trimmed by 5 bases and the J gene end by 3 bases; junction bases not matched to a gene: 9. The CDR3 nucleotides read TGTGCCAGCAGTCACGACAGGGGCCCTAACTACGAGCAGTACTTC. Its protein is CASSHDRGPNYEQYF.

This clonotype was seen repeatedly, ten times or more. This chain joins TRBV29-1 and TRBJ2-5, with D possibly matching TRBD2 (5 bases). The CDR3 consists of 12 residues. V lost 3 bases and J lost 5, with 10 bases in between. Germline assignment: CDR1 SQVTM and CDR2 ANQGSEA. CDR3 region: CSVEKGGETQYF. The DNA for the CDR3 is TGCAGCGTTGAGAAGGGCGGGGAGACCCAGTACTTC. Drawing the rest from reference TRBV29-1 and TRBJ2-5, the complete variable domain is SAVISQKPSRDICQRGTSLTIQCQVDSQVTMMFWYRQQPGQSLTLIATANQGSEATYESGFVIDKFPISRPNLTFSTLTVSNMSPEDSSIYLCSVEKGGETQYFGPGTRLLVL.

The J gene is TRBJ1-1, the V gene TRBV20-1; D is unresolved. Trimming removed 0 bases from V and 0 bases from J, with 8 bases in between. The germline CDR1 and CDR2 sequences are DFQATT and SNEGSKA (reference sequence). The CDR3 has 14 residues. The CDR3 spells CSARDDGLNTEAFF. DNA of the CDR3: TGCAGTGCTAGAGATGACGGATTGAACACTGAAGCTTTCTTT.

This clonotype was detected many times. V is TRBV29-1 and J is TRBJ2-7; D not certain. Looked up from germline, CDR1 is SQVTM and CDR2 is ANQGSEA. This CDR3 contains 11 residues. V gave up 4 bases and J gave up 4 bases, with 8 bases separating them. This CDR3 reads CSVGVVYEQYF. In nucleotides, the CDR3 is TGCAGCGTTGGAGTGGTGTACGAGCAGTACTTC.

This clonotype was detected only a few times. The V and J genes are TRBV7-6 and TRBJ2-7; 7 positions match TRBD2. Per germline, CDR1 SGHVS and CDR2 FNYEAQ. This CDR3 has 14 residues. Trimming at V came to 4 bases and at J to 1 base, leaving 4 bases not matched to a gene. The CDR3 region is CASSSLGGSYEQYF. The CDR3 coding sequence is TGTGCCAGCAGCTCCCTGGGAGGGTCCTACGAGCAGTACTTC.